A single sample is the source of the 27 T cell receptor beta chains below, sequenced in a study of shared clonotypes between healthy human individuals. Profiled with immunoSEQ multiplex PCR; TCRdb holds only in-frame clones, not every one. The repertoire holds roughly 500,000 clones, with approximately 95% as singletons. The source material was naive CD4+ T cells sorted from blood. This sample's subset: CD45RA+ positively selected. Receptors were obtained from a woman under 40 in good health.

The J gene is TRBJ1-1, the V gene TRBV7-2, with D maybe TRBD1 (5 bases). The CDR3 contains 16 residues. V was shortened by 5 bases and J by 0 bases, with 16 bases between the two germline ends. Germline values: CDR1 SGHTA, CDR2 FQGNSA. The CDR3 nucleotides read TGTGCCAGCAGCGATAAGGTGGCCAGGGTGAACACTGAAGCTTTCTTT. Translated: CASSDKVARVNTEAFF.

In the case of this clone: Other DNA sequences within the sample encode an identical CDR3. V and J are TRBV11-2 and TRBJ1-5, with D unresolved. The CDR3 is made up of 13 amino acids. Germline loops: CDR1 SGHAT, CDR2 FQNNGV. V gave up 0 bases and J gave up 4 bases, with 4 bases separating them. CDR3 region: CASSLDRNQPQHF. For the CDR3, the DNA is TGTGCCAGCAGCTTAGATCGAAATCAGCCCCAGCATTTT.

The chain joins TRBV5-1 to TRBJ1-1; 9 bases line up with TRBD1. This CDR3 contains 13 residues. The germline V gene encodes CDR1 SGHRS and CDR2 YFSETQ. V shed 4 bases and J 9 bases; nucleotides not matched to a gene: 7. The CDR3 DNA sequence: TGCGCCAGCAGCATTACACAGGGGGCTCAAGCTTTCTTT. It yields the protein CASSITQGAQAFF.

The gene calls are TRBV15 and TRBJ2-4, with 10 nucleotides matching TRBD2. With 1 base clipped from V and 8 bases from J, the junction kept 14 bases outside the gene matches. The germline gives CDR1 LNHNV, CDR2 YYDKDF (reference sequence). The CDR3 totals 18 residues. The DNA of the CDR3 is TGTGCCACCAGCAGAGCAAGCGGGAGGGCCGTATTGAGACACATTCAGTACTTC. This translates into CATSRASGRAVLRHIQYF.

V gene TRBV11-3 combines with J gene TRBJ2-1; weak D call: TRBD1 (6 bases). V shed 4 bases and J shed 10 bases, with 20 bases lying between them. Germline-derived CDR1 and CDR2 are SGHNT and YENEEA. The CDR3 has 15 amino acids. The CDR3 DNA is TGTGCCAGCAGCTCATCCAGGGGATCCTCCGGCGAGCAGTTCTTC. Translating it yields CASSSSRGSSGEQFF.

CDR3 residues: CASRRTGAYPNAEAFF. CDR3 sequence (DNA): TGTGCCAGCAGAAGGACAGGAGCCTATCCTAACGCTGAAGCTTTCTTT. This chain uses TRBV27 with TRBJ1-1; 7 nucleotides align to TRBD1. Trimming at V came to 6 bases and at J to 6 bases, leaving 16 bases not matched to a gene. The germline CDR1 and CDR2 sequences are MNHEY and SMNVEV (reference sequence). The CDR3 runs to 16 residues.

The chain has TRBV29-1 and TRBJ2-5; D is uncertain. The end of the DNA is better explained by TRBJ2-7, so the J call may be wrong. CDR3 length: 14 residues. The germline CDR1 and CDR2 sequences are SQVTM and ANQGSEA. The CDR3 DNA follows: TGCAGCGTTGTTTCGTCGTCAGTCGTTGGCGAGCAGTACTTC. Translated: CSVVSSSVVGEQYF.

The genes are TRBV9 and TRBJ2-3; no clear D. Germline V CDR1 and CDR2: SGDLS, YYNGEE. The CDR3 has 17 amino acids. Between the trimmed V and J ends, which lost 10 bases and 0 bases, there was a span of 24 bases. The CDR3 coding sequence is TGTGCCGGACGGCGAGATCCTGAAAGTCCTAGCACAGATACGCAGTATTTT. Protein sequence: CAGRRDPESPSTDTQYF. Supplemented by reference TRBV9 and TRBJ2-3, the full variable domain reads DSGVTQTPKHLITATGQRVTLRCSPRSGDLSVYWYQQSLDQGLQFLIQYYNGEERAKGNILERFSAQQFPDLHSELNLSSLELGDSALYFCAGRRDPESPSTDTQYFGPGTRLTVL.

The chain is built from TRBV5-1 and TRBJ2-2, with 8 bases identical to TRBD2. The CDR3 loop spans 16 amino acids. Germline V gene sequence: CDR1 SGHRS, CDR2 YFSETQ. V shed 3 bases, J shed 6 bases, and the junction held 10 bases outside the gene matches. CDR3 sequence reads: CASSSTGTSGPGELFF. The CDR3 DNA is TGCGCCAGCAGCTCGACCGGGACTAGTGGGCCCGGGGAGCTGTTTTTT. Based on the CDR3 plus reference TRBV5-1 and TRBJ2-2, the full variable domain is KAGVTQTPRYLIKTRGQQVTLSCSPISGHRSVSWYQQTPGQGLQFLFEYFSETQRNKGNFPGRFSGRQFSNSRSEMNVSTLELGDSALYLCASSSTGTSGPGELFFGEGSRLTVL.

The chain recombines TRBV6-1 with TRBJ1-2; D might be TRBD1 (6 bases). Per the germline V gene, CDR1 is MNHNS and CDR2 is SASEGT. V shed 4 bases and J shed 4 bases, with 10 bases lying between them. This CDR3 is built from 13 residues. The CDR3 region is CASSVQGSYGYTF. CDR3 bases: TGTGCCAGCAGTGTACAGGGTAGCTATGGCTACACCTTC.

This clone was detected only once. The CDR3 reads CASSLTSGVFYNEQFF. CDR3 coding DNA: TGTGCCAGCAGTTTGACTAGCGGGGTATTCTACAATGAGCAGTTCTTC. The chain has TRBV28 and TRBJ2-1; TRBD2 aligns across 11 bases. V lost 3 bases and J lost 3; bases outside the gene matches: 4. The CDR3 has 16 residues. The germline V gene has CDR1 MDHEN and CDR2 SYDVKM.

J is TRBJ2-1 and V is TRBV6-5; 13 bases match TRBD2. This CDR3 contains 13 residues. Germline V gene data show CDR1 as MNHEY and CDR2 as SVGAGI. V was pared by 10 bases and J by 6 bases, with 3 bases of the junction left unmatched. Here the CDR3 reads CATGLAGVNEQFF. The CDR3, as DNA: TGTGCCACCGGACTAGCGGGAGTCAATGAGCAGTTCTTC.

CDR3 protein: CASSPDAGGYEQYF. For the CDR3, the DNA is TGTGCCAGCTCACCCGACGCGGGAGGTTACGAGCAGTACTTC. The chain joins TRBV18 to TRBJ2-7, with 8 bases lining up with TRBD2. Germline CDR1 is KGHSH and CDR2 is LQKENI. This CDR3 contains 14 residues. V gave up 3 bases and J gave up 4 bases; unmatched junction bases: 5.

The rearrangement joins TRBV25-1 to TRBJ1-2; D call uncertain. Trimming cost V 4 bases and J 6 bases, with 12 bases left between them. Per the germline V gene, CDR1 is MGHDK and CDR2 is SYGVNS. CDR3 size: 13 residues. CDR3 sequence (DNA): TGTGCCAGCAGTGGGAGACATGTCGATGGCTACACCTTC. Translated, it gives CASSGRHVDGYTF.

The chain combines TRBV7-2 with TRBJ1-5; D remains unclear. Germline V gives CDR1 SGHTA, CDR2 FQGNSA. V lost 1 base to trimming and J lost 3 bases, with 7 bases between them. This CDR3 contains 14 residues. CDR3 DNA: TGTGCCAGCAGCTTAGTACCGGACAATCAGCCCCAGCATTTT. This encodes CASSLVPDNQPQHF. Variable domain in full (rest from reference TRBV7-2 and TRBJ1-5): GAGVSQSPSNKVTEKGKDVELRCDPISGHTALYWYRQSLGQGLEFLIYFQGNSAPDKSGLPSDRFSAERTGGSVSTLTIQRTQQEDSAVYLCASSLVPDNQPQHFGDGTRLSIL.

The genes are TRBV5-1 and TRBJ1-4; TRBD1 agrees at 7 bases. Losses at the gene ends were 4 bases for V and 8 bases for J; bases not matched to a gene: 11. Germline V gene lookup returns CDR1 SGHRS and CDR2 YFSETQ. The CDR3 length is 15 residues. The DNA of the CDR3 is TGCGCCAGCAGCGGTCAGGGGGTGGTACAGGAAAAACTGTTTTTT. Translating gives CASSGQGVVQEKLFF.

The genes are TRBV15 and TRBJ2-7, with a tentative D call TRBD2 (6 bases). Between the trimmed V and J ends, which lost 2 bases and 1 base, there was a span of 15 bases. Germline V CDR1 and CDR2: LNHNV, YYDKDF (reference sequence). The CDR3 length is 16 residues. The CDR3 here is CATSRHTAGGSYEQYF. DNA of the CDR3: TGTGCCACCAGCAGACACACAGCGGGCGGTTCCTACGAGCAGTACTTC.

V usage is TRBV7-8 and J usage is TRBJ1-5, with D perhaps TRBD1 (6 bases). CDR1 is SGHVS, CDR2 FQNEAQ, per germline. The V end lost 0 bases, the J end lost 7 bases, and 22 bases lay between the germline ends. This CDR3 is built from 18 residues. The DNA for the CDR3 is TGTGCCAGCAGCTTAGCGCTTCGTAAACAGGGCCTCCAGCAGCCCCAGCATTTT. Protein: CASSLALRKQGLQQPQHF.

The genes are TRBV25-1 and TRBJ1-5, with D unresolved. The CDR3 runs 14 residues. Trimming left V 4 bases short and J 1 base short, with 8 bases between. From germline, CDR1 is MGHDK and CDR2 SYGVNS. The CDR3, as DNA: TGTGCCAGCAGTGTTTACGGGAGCAATCAGCCCCAGCATTTT. Translation: CASSVYGSNQPQHF.

The genes are TRBV6-1 and TRBJ1-4; the D is unclear. The germline gives CDR1 MNHNS, CDR2 SASEGT. V lost 3 bases and J lost 0, with 8 bases in between. CDR3 length equals 15 residues. The CDR3 loop reads CASSETLATNEKLFF. DNA of the CDR3: TGTGCCAGCAGTGAGACGCTGGCAACTAATGAAAAACTGTTTTTT.

This chain connects TRBV2 to TRBJ2-7; no definite D call. The CDR3 is made up of 13 amino acids. In germline, CDR1 is SNHLY, CDR2 FYNNEI. Deletions cut 5 bases from V and 7 bases from J, with 15 bases between. CDR3 coding DNA: TGTGCCAGCAGTACTGCGGCACACCGAGAGCAGTACTTC. Translated, it gives CASSTAAHREQYF.

This sequence joins TRBV9 and TRBJ2-1; D is possibly TRBD2 (6 bases). The CDR3 length is 16 residues. V lost 0 bases and J 12 bases, leaving 22 bases between the germline ends. From germline, CDR1 is SGDLS and CDR2 YYNGEE. DNA for the CDR3: TGTGCCAGCAGCGTAGACGGGACTTACGAGACAAGGGTGCAGTTCTTC. Translated: CASSVDGTYETRVQFF.

This chain links TRBV5-1 with TRBJ2-3; D possibly corresponds to TRBD2 (5 bases). CDR1 is SGHRS and CDR2 is YFSETQ in the germline V gene. The CDR3 is 16 amino acids. V was pared by 0 bases and J by 2 bases, with 13 bases between. The CDR3 here is CASSLALLESTDTQYF. For the CDR3, the DNA is TGCGCCAGCAGCTTGGCCTTACTAGAATCCACAGATACGCAGTATTTT.

The CDR3 region is CASSLDPSNQPQHF. CDR3 nucleotides: TGTGCCAGCAGTCTCGACCCTAGCAATCAGCCCCAGCATTTT. The V gene is TRBV28, the J gene TRBJ1-5; no clear D gene. Germline V gene lookup returns CDR1 MDHEN and CDR2 SYDVKM. V was pared by 5 bases and J by 0 bases, with 8 bases between. This CDR3 is built from 14 residues.

The gene calls are TRBV6-6 and TRBJ1-3, with TRBD1 matching 8 bases. Trimming cost V 2 bases and J 7 bases; bases outside gene matches: 7. CDR3 length: 15 amino acids. CDR1 and CDR2 from the germline V gene are MNHNY and SVGAGI (reference sequence). The CDR3 DNA reads as TGTGCCAGCAGTTACAGGACAGGGCCCGGGAACACCATATATTTT. This encodes CASSYRTGPGNTIYF.

The chain couples TRBV6-1 to TRBJ1-1, with a tentative D call TRBD1 (6 bases). CDR1 MNHNS and CDR2 SASEGT come from the germline V gene. This CDR3 region has 13 residues. V lost 7 bases to trimming and J lost 4 bases, with 13 bases between them. The CDR3 nucleotides read TGTGCCAGCACCCTGACAGGCCCCACTGAAGCTTTCTTT. This codes for CASTLTGPTEAFF.

The chain has TRBV4-1 and TRBJ1-3; D remains unclear. Germline-derived CDR1 and CDR2 are MGHRA and YSYEKL. V was shortened by 4 bases and J by 5 bases, with 9 bases between the two germline ends. This CDR3 has 13 residues. As DNA, the CDR3 is TGCGCCAGCAGCCCTTCTCCGAGAAACACCATATATTTT. As protein: CASSPSPRNTIYF.